The present T cell receptor beta chain was sequenced within a study of blood T cells in healthy people across ages. A J-beta primer mix and a sample-barcoded 5' primer were used in a second PCR of about 6 to 12 cycles. TCRdb re-called the 5' RACE reads with MiXCR, one entry per CDR3 protein. The sample shows approximately 1.5 million distinct CDR3 sequences, 35% to 45% of them seen only once. Total RNA, at least 6 micrograms per sample, was extracted from PBMCs. The CDR3 runs to 16 residues. V gave up 3 bases and J gave up 6 bases; unmatched junction bases: 10. The germline V gene encodes CDR1 DFQATT and CDR2 SNEGSKA (reference sequence).

Sequencing was done on a sample of blood. The sequence was obtained from a woman between 18 and 29 years old in good health. This chain joins TRBV20-1 and TRBJ2-2, with 10 bases fitting TRBD1. The CDR3 DNA sequence: TGCAGTGCTAGGCCAAAGGGACAGGGGTTGGCCGGGGAGCTGTTTTTT. Its translation is CSARPKGQGLAGELFF.